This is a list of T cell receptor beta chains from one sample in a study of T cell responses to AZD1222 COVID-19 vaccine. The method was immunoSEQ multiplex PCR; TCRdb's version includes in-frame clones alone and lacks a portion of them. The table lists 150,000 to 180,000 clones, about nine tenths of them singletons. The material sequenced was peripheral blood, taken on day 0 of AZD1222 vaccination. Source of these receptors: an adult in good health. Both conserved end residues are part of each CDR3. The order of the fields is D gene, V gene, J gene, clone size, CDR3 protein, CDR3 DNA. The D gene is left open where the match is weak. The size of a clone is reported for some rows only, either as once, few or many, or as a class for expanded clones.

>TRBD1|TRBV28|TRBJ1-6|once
CASSLGTGGDNSPLHF
TGTGCCAGCAGTTTAGGGACAGGGGGCGATAATTCACCCCTCCACTTT
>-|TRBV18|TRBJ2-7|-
CASSPNQGYEQYF
TGTGCCAGCTCACCAAACCAGGGTTACGAGCAGTACTTC
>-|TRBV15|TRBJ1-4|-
CATSRGHSLGLGNEKLFF
TGTGCCACCAGCAGAGGCCACTCCCTTGGCCTGGGAAATGAAAAACTGTTTTTT
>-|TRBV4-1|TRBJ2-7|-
CASSQGTGRDEQYF
TGCGCCAGCAGCCAAGGAACAGGGAGGGACGAGCAGTACTTC
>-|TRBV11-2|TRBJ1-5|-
CASSLARVDQPQHF
TGTGCCAGCAGCTTAGCCCGGGTAGATCAGCCCCAGCATTTT
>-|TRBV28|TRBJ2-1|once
CASSFSSQNEQFF
TGTGCCAGCAGTTTCTCGAGCCAGAATGAGCAGTTCTTC
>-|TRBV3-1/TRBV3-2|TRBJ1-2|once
CASSHINDKGYGYTF
TGTGCCAGCAGCCACATTAACGATAAGGGGTATGGCTACACCTTC
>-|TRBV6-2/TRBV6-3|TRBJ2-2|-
CASSKQGTGELFF
TGTGCCAGCAGTAAACAGGGAACCGGGGAGCTGTTTTTT
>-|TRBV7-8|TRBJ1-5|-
CASSRIGPYSNQPQHF
TGTGCCAGCAGCCGGATTGGGCCTTATAGCAATCAGCCCCAGCATTTT
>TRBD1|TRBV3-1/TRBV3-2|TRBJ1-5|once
CASSQDQGQRPQHF
TGTGCCAGCAGCCAAGATCAGGGACAGCGGCCCCAGCATTTT
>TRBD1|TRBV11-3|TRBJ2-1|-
CASSSFRGLASYNEQFF
TGTGCCAGCAGCTCCTTCAGGGGGCTGGCGTCCTACAATGAGCAGTTCTTC
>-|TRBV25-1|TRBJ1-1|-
CASSEYLSEAFF
TGTGCCAGCAGTGAATATCTCAGTGAAGCTTTCTTT
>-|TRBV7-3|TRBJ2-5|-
CASSLSPAATQYF
TGTGCCAGCAGCTTAAGCCCCGCGGCGACCCAGTACTTC
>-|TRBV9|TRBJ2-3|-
CASSVLTSTDTQYF
TGTGCCAGCAGCGTACTAACTAGCACAGATACGCAGTATTTT
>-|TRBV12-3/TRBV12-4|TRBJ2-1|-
CASSLVLEQFF
TGTGCCAGCAGTTTGGTTTTAGAGCAGTTCTTC
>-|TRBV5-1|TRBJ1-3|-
CASRETGSGNTIYF
TGCGCCAGCAGGGAGACAGGTTCGGGAAACACCATATATTTT
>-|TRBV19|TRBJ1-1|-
CASSQLASTEAFF
TGTGCCAGTAGCCAGCTCGCAAGCACTGAAGCTTTCTTT
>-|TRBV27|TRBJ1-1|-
CASSSKMNTEAFF
TGTGCCAGCAGTTCAAAGATGAACACTGAAGCTTTCTTT
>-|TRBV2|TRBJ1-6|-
CASTPNSPLHF
TGTGCCAGCACCCCTAATTCACCCCTCCACTTT
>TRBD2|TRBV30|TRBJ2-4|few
CAWSGGLAEPKNIQYF
TGTGCCTGGAGTGGGGGACTAGCGGAGCCCAAAAACATTCAGTACTTC
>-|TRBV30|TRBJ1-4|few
CAWSVREKLFF
TGTGCCTGGAGTGTACGTGAAAAACTGTTTTTT
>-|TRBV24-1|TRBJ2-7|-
CATSVQGRSIYEQYF
TGTGCCACCAGCGTACAGGGGAGGAGTATCTACGAGCAGTACTTC
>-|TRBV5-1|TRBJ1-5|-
CASRGLLGGQPQHF
TGCGCCAGCAGGGGTCTGTTGGGAGGCCAGCCCCAGCATTTT
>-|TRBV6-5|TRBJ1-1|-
CASSYSTARGTEAFF
TGTGCCAGCAGTTACTCTACAGCTCGCGGCACTGAAGCTTTCTTT
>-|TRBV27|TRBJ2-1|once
CASSSLASYNEQFF
TGTGCCAGCAGTTCCCTCGCTAGCTACAATGAGCAGTTCTTC
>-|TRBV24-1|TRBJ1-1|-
CATSDSNPGAEAFF
TGTGCCACCAGTGATTCTAACCCCGGGGCCGAGGCTTTCTTT
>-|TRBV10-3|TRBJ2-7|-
CAIRKSTDTYEQYF
TGTGCCATCCGTAAATCGACGGATACCTACGAGCAGTACTTC
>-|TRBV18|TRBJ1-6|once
CASSPGREAPLHF
TGTGCCAGCTCACCAGGGAGGGAGGCACCCCTCCACTTT
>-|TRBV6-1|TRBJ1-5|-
CASSDPSLSQGMGYQPQHF
TGTGCCAGCAGTGATCCGTCTTTATCCCAGGGGATGGGATATCAGCCCCAGCATTTT
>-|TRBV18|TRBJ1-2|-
CASSPPGAGAYGYTF
TGTGCCAGCTCACCACCGGGAGCGGGGGCCTATGGCTACACCTTC
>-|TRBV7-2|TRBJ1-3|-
CASSLGLSGNTIYF
TGTGCCAGCAGCTTAGGTCTCTCTGGAAACACCATATATTTT
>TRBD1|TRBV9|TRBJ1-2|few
CASSVGQGLYGYTF
TGTGCCAGCAGCGTAGGACAGGGTTTATATGGCTACACCTTC
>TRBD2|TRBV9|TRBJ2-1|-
CASSVLSGRYNEQFF
TGTGCCAGCAGCGTACTGAGCGGGAGATACAATGAGCAGTTCTTC
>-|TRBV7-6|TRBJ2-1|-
CASRPAPFRITKSSYNEQFF
TGTGCCAGCCGCCCCGCACCCTTCAGGATAACTAAGAGCTCCTACAATGAGCAGTTCTTC